Reported below is one TCR beta chain. These data are taken from a study of blood T cell repertoires in COVID-19. Study-wide background: PBMCs, B-cell-depleted T cells, or T cells provided the cDNA or gDNA that made up the material.

Looked up from germline, CDR1 is SQVTM and CDR2 is ANQGSEA. This CDR3 contains 13 residues. Trimming removed 6 bases from V and 3 bases from J, with 14 bases in between. Per the study methods: The assay estimated nucleated cells by amplifying reference gene primers. Assay: immunoSEQ multiplex PCR; the TCRdb copy retains only in-frame clones and omits some. The V and J calls and clone size were taken over from that table, and D and trimming were inferred from the DNA. The sample carries about 220,000 clones, under 90% recorded once. This chain uses TRBV29-1 with TRBJ1-1; perhaps TRBD1 as D (5 bases). What was sequenced was peripheral blood. The receptor was derived from a woman aged 80 or older with acute or convalescent COVID-19. The DNA for the CDR3 is TGCAGCGTGGAGGGGCCTTATTACACTGAAGCTTTCTTT. Protein sequence: CSVEGPYYTEAFF. Variable domain in full (rest from reference TRBV29-1 and TRBJ1-1): SAVISQKPSRDICQRGTSLTIQCQVDSQVTMMFWYRQQPGQSLTLIATANQGSEATYESGFVIDKFPISRPNLTFSTLTVSNMSPEDSSIYLCSVEGPYYTEAFFGQGTRLTVV.